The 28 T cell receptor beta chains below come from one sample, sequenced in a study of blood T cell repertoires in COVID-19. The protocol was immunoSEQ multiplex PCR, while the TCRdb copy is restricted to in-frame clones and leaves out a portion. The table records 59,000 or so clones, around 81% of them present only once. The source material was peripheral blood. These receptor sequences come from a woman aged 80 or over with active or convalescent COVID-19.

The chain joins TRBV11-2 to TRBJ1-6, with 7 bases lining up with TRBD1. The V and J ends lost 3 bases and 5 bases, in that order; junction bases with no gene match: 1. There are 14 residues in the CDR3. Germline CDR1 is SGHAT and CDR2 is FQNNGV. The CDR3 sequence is CASSLGTDNSPLHF. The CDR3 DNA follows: TGTGCCAGCAGCTTGGGGACAGATAATTCACCCCTCCACTTT.

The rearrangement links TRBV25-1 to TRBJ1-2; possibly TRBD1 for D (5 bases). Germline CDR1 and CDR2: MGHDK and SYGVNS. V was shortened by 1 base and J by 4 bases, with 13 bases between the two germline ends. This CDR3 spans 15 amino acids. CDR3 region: CASSEFTGSGYGYTF. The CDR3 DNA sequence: TGTGCCAGCAGTGAATTTACAGGCTCCGGCTATGGCTACACCTTC.

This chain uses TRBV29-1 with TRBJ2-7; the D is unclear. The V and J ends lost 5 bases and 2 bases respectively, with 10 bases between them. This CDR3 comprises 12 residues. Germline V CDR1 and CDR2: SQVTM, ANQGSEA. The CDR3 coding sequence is TGCAGCGTTTACATACCCCCCTACGAGCAGTACTTC. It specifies CSVYIPPYEQYF.

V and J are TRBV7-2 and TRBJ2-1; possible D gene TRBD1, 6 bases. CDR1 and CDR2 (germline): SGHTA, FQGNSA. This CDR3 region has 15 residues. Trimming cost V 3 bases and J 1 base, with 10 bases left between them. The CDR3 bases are TGTGCCAGCAGCTTTACTAGGGGGTCCTACAATGAGCAGTTCTTC. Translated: CASSFTRGSYNEQFF.

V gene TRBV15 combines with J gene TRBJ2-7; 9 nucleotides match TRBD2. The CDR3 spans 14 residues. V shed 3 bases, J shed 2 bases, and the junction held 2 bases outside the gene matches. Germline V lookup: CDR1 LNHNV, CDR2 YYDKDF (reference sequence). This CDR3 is CATSRTSGPYEQYF. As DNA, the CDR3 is TGTGCCACCAGCAGGACTAGCGGTCCCTACGAGCAGTACTTC.

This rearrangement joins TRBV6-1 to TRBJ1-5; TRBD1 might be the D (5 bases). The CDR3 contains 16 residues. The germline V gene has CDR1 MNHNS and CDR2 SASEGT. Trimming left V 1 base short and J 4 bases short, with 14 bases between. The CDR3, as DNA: TGTGCCAGCAGTGAAGATTGGGGCGCGGGGAATCAGCCCCAGCATTTT. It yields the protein CASSEDWGAGNQPQHF.

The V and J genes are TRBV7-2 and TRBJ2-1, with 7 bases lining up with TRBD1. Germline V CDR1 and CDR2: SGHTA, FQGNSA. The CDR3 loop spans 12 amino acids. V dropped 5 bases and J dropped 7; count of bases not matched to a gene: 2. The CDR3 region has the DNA TGTGCCAGCAGCACAGGGGCTAATGAGCAGTTCTTC. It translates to CASSTGANEQFF.

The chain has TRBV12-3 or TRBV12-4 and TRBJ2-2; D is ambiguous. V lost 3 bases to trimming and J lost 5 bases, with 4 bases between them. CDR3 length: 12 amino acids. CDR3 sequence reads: CASSFRTGELFF. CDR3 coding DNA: TGTGCCAGCAGTTTTCGTACCGGGGAGCTGTTTTTT.

The CDR3 coding sequence is TGTGCCAGCAGCGGCGCGGGGACGGGAAACACCATATATTTT. This gives the protein CASSGAGTGNTIYF. V and J are TRBV6-2 or TRBV6-3 and TRBJ1-3; tentative D call: TRBD1 (5 bases). V lost 6 bases and J 4 bases, leaving 13 bases between the germline ends. CDR1 and CDR2 (germline): MNHEY, SVGEGT. CDR3 length: 14 amino acids.

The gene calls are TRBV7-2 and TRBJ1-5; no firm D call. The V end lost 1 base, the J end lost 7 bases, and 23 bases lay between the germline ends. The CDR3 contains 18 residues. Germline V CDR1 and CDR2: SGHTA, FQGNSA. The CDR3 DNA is TGTGCCAGCAGCTTAGGCGGGAGGAACTCCAATTACCCGCAGCCCCAGCATTTT. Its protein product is CASSLGGRNSNYPQPQHF.

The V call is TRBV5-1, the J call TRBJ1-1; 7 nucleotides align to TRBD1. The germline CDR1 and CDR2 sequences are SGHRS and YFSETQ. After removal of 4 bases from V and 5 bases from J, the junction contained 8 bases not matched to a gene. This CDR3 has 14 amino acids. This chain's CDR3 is CASSEGGRDTEAFF. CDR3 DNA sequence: TGCGCCAGCAGCGAAGGGGGCCGGGATACTGAAGCTTTCTTT.

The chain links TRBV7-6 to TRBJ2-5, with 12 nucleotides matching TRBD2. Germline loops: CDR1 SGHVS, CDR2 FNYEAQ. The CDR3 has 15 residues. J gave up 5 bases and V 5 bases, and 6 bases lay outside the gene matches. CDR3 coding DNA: TGTGCCAGCAGCCCTAGCGGGGGGGCCGGGGAGACCCAGTACTTC. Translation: CASSPSGGAGETQYF.

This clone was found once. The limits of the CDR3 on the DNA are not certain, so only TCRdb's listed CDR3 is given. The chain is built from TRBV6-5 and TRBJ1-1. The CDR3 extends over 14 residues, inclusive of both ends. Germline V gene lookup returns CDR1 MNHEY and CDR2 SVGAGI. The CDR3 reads CASSSSGGYTEAFF.

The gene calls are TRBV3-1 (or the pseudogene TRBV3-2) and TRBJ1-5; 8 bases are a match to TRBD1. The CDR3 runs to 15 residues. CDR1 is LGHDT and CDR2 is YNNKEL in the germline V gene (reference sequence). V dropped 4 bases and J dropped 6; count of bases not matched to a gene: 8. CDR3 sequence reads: CASSLTGAKGQPQHF. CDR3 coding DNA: TGTGCCAGCAGCCTGACAGGGGCGAAGGGTCAGCCCCAGCATTTT.

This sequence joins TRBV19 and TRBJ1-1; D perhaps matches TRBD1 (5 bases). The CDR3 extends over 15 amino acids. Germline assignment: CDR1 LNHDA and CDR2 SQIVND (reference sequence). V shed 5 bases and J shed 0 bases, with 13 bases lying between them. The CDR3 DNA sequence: TGTGCCAGTAGTCCCCATGACAGAATGAACACTGAAGCTTTCTTT. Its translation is CASSPHDRMNTEAFF. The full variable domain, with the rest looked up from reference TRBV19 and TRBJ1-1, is DGGITQSPKYLFRKEGQNVTLSCEQNLNHDAMYWYRQDPGQGLRLIYYSQIVNDFQKGDIAEGYSVSREKKESFPLTVTSAQKNPTAFYLCASSPHDRMNTEAFFGQGTRLTVV.

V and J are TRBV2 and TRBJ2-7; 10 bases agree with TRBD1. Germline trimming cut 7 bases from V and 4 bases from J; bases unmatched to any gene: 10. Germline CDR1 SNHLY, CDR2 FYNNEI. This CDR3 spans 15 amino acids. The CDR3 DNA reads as TGTGCCAGCAACGCGTTGACAGGGGGCGGTTACGAGCAGTACTTC. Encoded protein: CASNALTGGGYEQYF.

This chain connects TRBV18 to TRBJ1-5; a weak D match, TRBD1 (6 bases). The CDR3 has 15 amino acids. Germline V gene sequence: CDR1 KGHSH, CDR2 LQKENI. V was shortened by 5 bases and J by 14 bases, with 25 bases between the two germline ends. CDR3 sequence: CASSITGDKSAPEHF. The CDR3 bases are TGTGCCAGCTCAATTACCGGGGACAAATCAGCCCCAGAGCATTTT.

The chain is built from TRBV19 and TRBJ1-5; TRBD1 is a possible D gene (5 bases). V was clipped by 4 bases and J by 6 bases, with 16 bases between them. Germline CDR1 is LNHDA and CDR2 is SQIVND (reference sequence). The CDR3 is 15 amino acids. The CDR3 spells CASSRTGANSQPQHF. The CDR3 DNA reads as TGTGCCAGTAGTAGAACAGGAGCCAATAGTCAGCCCCAGCATTTT.

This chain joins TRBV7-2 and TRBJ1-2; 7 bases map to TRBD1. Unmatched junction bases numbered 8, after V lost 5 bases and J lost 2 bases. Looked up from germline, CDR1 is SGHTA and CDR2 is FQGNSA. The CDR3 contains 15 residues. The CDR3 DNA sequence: TGTGCCAGCAGCCCCTGGACAGGCGGGAACTATGGCTACACCTTC. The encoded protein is CASSPWTGGNYGYTF. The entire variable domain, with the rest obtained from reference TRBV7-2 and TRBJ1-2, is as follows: GAGVSQSPSNKVTEKGKDVELRCDPISGHTALYWYRQSLGQGLEFLIYFQGNSAPDKSGLPSDRFSAERTGGSVSTLTIQRTQQEDSAVYLCASSPWTGGNYGYTFGSGTRLTVV.

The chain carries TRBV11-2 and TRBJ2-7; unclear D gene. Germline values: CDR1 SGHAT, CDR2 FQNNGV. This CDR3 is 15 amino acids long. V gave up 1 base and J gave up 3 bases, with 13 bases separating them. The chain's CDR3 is CASSLVGDFDYEQYF. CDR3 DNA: TGTGCCAGCAGCTTAGTCGGTGATTTTGACTACGAGCAGTACTTC.

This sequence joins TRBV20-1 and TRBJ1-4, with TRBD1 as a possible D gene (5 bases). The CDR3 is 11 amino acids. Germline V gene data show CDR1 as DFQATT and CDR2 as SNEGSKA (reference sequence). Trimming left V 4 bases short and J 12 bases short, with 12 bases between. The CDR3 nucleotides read TGCAGTGCTAAAACAGGTTGGGAACTGTTTTTT. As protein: CSAKTGWELFF.

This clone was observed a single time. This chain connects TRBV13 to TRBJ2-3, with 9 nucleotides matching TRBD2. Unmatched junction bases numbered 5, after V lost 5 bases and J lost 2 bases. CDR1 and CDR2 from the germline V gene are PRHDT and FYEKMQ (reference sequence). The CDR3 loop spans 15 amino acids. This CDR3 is CASSAASGVTDTQYF. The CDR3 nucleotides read TGTGCCAGCAGCGCTGCTAGCGGGGTCACAGATACGCAGTATTTT.

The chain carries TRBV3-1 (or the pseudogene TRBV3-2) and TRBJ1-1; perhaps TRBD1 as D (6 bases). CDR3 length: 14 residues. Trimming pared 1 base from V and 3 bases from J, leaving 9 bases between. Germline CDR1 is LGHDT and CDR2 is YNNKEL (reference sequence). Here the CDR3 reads CASSQAAGDTEAFF. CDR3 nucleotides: TGTGCCAGCAGCCAAGCGGCAGGGGACACTGAAGCTTTCTTT.

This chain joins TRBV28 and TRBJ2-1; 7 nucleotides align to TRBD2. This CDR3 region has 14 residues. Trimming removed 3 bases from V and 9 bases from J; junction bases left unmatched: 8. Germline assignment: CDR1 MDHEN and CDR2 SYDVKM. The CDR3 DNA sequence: TGTGCCAGCAGTTTCGAACCCCGGGAGGCTGAGCAGTTCTTC. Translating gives CASSFEPREAEQFF.

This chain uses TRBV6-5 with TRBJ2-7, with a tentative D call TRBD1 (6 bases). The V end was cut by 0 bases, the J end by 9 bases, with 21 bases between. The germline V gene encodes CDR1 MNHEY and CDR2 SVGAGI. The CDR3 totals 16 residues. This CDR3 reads CASSYSDPSRGSGQYF. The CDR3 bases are TGTGCCAGCAGTTACTCGGATCCCTCCAGGGGTTCCGGGCAGTACTTC.

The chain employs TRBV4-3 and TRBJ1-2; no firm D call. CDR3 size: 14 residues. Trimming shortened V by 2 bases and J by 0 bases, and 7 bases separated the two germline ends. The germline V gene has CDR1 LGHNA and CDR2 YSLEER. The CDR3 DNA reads TGCGCCAGCAGCCAAAGCACAGCTAACTATGGCTACACCTTC. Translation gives CASSQSTANYGYTF.

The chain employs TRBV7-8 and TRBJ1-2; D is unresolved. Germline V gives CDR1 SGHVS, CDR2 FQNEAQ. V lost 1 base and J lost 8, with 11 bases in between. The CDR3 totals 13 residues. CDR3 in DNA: TGTGCCAGCAGCTTAGAGAGGGATAGAGGCTACACCTTC. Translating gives CASSLERDRGYTF.

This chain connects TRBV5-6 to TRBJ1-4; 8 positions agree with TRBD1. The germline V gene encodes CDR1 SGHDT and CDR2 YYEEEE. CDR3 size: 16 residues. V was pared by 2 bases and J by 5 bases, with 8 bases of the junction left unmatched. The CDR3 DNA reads TGTGCCAGCAGCTTACTCACCGGGACAGGCAATGAAAAACTGTTTTTT. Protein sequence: CASSLLTGTGNEKLFF.